This T cell receptor beta chain comes out of a study of OX40 agonist ivuxolimab in advanced cancers. Study in general: Cohort: about 82% men, mean age approximately 66, aged about 20 to 85. Study-level findings and limits: Expanded clones were, on average, more numerous among CD8+ T cells than CD4+.

The table came from immunoSEQ multiplex PCR; TCRdb's copy has only in-frame clones and leaves some out. Counted here are about 68,000 clones, around 80% occurring once; the ten biggest clones make up around 1.5%. Concerning this clone: Antigen unknown.

This CDR3 has 15 residues. Germline lookup yields CDR1 MDHEN and CDR2 SYDVKM. J was trimmed by 7 bases and V by 4 bases; bases with no gene match: 8. The chain joins TRBV28 to TRBJ1-4; TRBD1 agrees at 8 bases. This sequence originates from an adult with an advanced solid tumor such as melanoma, head and neck, liver or kidney cancer. This specimen consisted of CD4+ or CD8+ T cells sorted from blood, obtained in a trial of the OX40 agonist ivuxolimab. CDR3 sequence (DNA): TGTGCCAGCAGTTCCCCCGCAGGGGGCGGTGAAAAACTGTTTTTT. It is translated as CASSSPAGGGEKLFF.